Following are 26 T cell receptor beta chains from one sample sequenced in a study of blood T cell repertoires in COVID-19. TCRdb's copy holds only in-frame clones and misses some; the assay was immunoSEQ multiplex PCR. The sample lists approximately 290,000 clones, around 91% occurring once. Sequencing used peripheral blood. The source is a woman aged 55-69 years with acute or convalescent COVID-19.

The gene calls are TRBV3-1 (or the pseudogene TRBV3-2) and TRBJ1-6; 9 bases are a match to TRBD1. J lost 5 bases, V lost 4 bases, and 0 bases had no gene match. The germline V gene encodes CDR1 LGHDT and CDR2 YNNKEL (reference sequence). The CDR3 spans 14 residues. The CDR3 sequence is CASSRTGDNSPLHF. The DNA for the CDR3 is TGTGCCAGCAGCCGGACAGGGGATAATTCACCCCTCCACTTT.

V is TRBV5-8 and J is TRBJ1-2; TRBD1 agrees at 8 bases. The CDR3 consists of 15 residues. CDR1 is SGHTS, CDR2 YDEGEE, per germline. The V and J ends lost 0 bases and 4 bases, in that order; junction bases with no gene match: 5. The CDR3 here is CASSLAGDRIYGYTF. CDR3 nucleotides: TGTGCCAGCAGCTTGGCGGGGGACAGGATCTATGGCTACACCTTC.

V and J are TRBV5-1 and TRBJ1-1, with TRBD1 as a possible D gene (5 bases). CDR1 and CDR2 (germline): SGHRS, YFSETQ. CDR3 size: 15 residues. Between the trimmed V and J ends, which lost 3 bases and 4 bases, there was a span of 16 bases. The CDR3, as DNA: TGCGCCAGCAGCTCCCTGGGGGAGGCAGGCACTGAAGCTTTCTTT. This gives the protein CASSSLGEAGTEAFF.

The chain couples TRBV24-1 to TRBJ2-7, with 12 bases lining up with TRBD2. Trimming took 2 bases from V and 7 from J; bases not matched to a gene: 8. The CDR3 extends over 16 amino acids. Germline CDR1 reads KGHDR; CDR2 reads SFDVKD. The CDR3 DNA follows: TGTGCCACCAGTGATTCCCGACTAGCGGGGGTGTCGGAGCAGTACTTC. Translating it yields CATSDSRLAGVSEQYF.

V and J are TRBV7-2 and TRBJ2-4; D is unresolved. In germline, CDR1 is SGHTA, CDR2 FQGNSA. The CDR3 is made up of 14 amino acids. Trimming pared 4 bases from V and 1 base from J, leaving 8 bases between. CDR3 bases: TGTGCCAGCAGCTCTAGGATTGCCAAAAACATTCAGTACTTC. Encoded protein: CASSSRIAKNIQYF.

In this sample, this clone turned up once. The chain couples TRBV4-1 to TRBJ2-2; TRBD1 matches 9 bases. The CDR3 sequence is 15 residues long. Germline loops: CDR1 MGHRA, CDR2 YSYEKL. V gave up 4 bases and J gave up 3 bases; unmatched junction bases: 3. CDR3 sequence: CASSLRTGDTGELFF. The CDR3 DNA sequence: TGCGCCAGCAGCCTCCGGACAGGGGACACCGGGGAGCTGTTTTTT.

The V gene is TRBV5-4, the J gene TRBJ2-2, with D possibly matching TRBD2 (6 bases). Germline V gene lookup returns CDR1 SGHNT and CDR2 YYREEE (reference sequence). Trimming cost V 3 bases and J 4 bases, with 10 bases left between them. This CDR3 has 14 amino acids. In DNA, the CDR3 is TGTGCCAGCAGCTGGGGGGTTACCACCGGGGAGCTGTTTTTT. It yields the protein CASSWGVTTGELFF.

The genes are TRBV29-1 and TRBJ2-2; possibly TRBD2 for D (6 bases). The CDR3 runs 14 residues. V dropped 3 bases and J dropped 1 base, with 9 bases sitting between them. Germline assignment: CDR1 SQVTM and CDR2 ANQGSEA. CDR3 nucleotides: TGCAGCGTTGAGCGGGACGAGAACACCGGGGAGCTGTTTTTT. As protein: CSVERDENTGELFF.

Written as DNA, the CDR3 is TGTGCCAGCAGATTCCGGGACAGGTCCTATGGCTACACCTTC. Residues: CASRFRDRSYGYTF. This rearrangement joins TRBV28 to TRBJ1-2; the match to TRBD1 covers 8 bases. Germline V lookup: CDR1 MDHEN, CDR2 SYDVKM. V trimming: 6 bases; J trimming: 4 bases; junction bases outside the gene matches: 7. The CDR3 is made up of 14 amino acids.

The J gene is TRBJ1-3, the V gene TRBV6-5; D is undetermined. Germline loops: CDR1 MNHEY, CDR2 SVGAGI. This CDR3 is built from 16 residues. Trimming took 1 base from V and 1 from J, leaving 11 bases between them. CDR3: CASSYLPTVSGNTIYF. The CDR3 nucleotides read TGTGCCAGCAGTTACTTACCGACTGTTTCTGGAAACACCATATATTTT.

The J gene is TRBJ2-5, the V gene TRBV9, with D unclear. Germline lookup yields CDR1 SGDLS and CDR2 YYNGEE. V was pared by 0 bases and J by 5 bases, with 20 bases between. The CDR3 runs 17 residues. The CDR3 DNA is TGTGCCAGCAGCGTAGATCCCCCTGGTCAGGTAGTCGAGACCCAGTACTTC. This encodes CASSVDPPGQVVETQYF.

CDR3 nucleotides: TGTGCCAGCAGCGCCACACAGGGCTTTGGCGGGGAGCTGTTTTTT. Amino acids: CASSATQGFGGELFF. The chain combines TRBV7-9 with TRBJ2-2, with D possibly matching TRBD1 (6 bases). Trimming removed 5 bases from V and 7 bases from J, with 17 bases in between. CDR1 SEHNR and CDR2 FQNEAQ come from the germline V gene (reference sequence). This CDR3 is built from 15 residues.

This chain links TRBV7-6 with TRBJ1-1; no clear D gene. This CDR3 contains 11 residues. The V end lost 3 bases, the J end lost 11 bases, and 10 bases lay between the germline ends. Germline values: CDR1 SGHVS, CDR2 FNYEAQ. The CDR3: CASSFSAAAFF. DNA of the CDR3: TGTGCCAGCAGCTTTTCGGCAGCGGCTTTCTTT.

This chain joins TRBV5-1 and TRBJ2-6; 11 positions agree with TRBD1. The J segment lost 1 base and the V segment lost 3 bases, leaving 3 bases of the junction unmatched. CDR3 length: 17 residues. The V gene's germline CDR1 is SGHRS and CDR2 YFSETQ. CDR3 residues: CASSWTGGSSGANVLTF. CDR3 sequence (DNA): TGCGCCAGCAGCTGGACAGGGGGCTCGTCTGGGGCCAACGTCCTGACTTTC.

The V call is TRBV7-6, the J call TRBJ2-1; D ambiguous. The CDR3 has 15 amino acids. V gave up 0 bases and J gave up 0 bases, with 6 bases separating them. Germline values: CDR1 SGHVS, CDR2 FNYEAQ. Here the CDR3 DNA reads TGTGCCAGCAGCTTAGCTCGGAGCTCCTACAATGAGCAGTTCTTC. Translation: CASSLARSSYNEQFF.

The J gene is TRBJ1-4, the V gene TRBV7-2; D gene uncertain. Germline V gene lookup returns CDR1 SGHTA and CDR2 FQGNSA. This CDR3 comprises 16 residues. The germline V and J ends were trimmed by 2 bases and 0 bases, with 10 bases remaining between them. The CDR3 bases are TGTGCCAGCAGCTTAAGGCATCAGGCAACTAATGAAAAACTGTTTTTT. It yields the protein CASSLRHQATNEKLFF. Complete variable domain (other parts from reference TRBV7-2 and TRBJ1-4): GAGVSQSPSNKVTEKGKDVELRCDPISGHTALYWYRQSLGQGLEFLIYFQGNSAPDKSGLPSDRFSAERTGGSVSTLTIQRTQQEDSAVYLCASSLRHQATNEKLFFGSGTQLSVL.

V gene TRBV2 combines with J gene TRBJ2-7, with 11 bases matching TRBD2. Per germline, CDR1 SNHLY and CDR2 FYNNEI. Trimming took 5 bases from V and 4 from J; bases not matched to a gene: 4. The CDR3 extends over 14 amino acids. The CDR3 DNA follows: TGTGCCAGCAGTCGACTAGCGGGGATATACGAGCAGTACTTC. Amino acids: CASSRLAGIYEQYF.

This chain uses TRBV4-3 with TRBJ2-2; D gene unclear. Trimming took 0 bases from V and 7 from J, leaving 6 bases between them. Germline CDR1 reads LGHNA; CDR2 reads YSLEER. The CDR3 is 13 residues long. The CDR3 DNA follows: TGCGCCAGCAGCCAAGATCTTATCGGGGAGCTGTTTTTT. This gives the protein CASSQDLIGELFF.

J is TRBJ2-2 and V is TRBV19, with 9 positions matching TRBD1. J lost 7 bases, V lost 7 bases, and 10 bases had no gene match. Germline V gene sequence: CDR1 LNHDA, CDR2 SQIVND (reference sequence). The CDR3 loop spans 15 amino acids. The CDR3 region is CASKNTGGVSGELFF. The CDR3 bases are TGTGCCAGTAAAAATACAGGGGGCGTGAGCGGGGAGCTGTTTTTT.

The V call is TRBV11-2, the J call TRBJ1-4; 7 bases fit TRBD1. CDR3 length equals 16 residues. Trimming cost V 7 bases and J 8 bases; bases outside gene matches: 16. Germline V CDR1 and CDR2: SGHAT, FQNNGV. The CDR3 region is CASTQRGPGEWEKLFF. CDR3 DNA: TGTGCCAGCACCCAAAGGGGGCCAGGGGAATGGGAAAAACTGTTTTTT.

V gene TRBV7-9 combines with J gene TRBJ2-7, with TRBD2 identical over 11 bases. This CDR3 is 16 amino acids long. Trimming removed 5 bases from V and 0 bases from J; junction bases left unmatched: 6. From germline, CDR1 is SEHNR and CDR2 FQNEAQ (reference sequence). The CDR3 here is CASSPGTSGSSYEQYF. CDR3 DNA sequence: TGTGCCAGCAGCCCGGGGACTAGCGGTAGCTCCTACGAGCAGTACTTC. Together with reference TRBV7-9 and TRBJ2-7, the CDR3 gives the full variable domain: DTGVSQNPRHKITKRGQNVTFRCDPISEHNRLYWYRQTLGQGPEFLTYFQNEAQLEKSRLLSDRFSAERPKGSFSTLEIQRTEQGDSAMYLCASSPGTSGSSYEQYFGPGTRLTVT.

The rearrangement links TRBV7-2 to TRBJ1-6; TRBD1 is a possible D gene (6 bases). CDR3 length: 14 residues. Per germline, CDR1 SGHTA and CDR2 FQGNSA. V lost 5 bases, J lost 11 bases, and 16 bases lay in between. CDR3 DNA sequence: TGTGCCAGCAGCCCGCTCGCAAGGGACACACCCCTCCACTTT. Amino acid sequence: CASSPLARDTPLHF. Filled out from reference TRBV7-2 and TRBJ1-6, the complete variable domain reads GAGVSQSPSNKVTEKGKDVELRCDPISGHTALYWYRQSLGQGLEFLIYFQGNSAPDKSGLPSDRFSAERTGGSVSTLTIQRTQQEDSAVYLCASSPLARDTPLHFGNGTRLTVT.

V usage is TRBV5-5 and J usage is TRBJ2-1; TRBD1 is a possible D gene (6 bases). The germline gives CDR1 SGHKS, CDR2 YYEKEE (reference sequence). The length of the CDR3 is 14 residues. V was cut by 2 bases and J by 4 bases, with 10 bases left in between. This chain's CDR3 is CASSFPGQYNEQFF. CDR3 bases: TGTGCCAGCAGCTTCCCCGGACAGTACAATGAGCAGTTCTTC.

The CDR3 DNA sequence: TGTGGCAGGGAGACTGGAAGTGGCTACACCTTC. This translates into CGRETGSGYTF. The chain couples TRBV2 to TRBJ1-2; maybe TRBD1 (5 bases). Germline loops: CDR1 SNHLY, CDR2 FYNNEI. The length of the CDR3 is 11 residues.

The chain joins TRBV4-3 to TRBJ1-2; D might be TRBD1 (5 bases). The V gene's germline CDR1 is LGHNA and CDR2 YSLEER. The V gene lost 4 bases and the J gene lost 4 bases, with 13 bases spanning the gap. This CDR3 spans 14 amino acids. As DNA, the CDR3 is TGCGCCAGCAGCCCCTCGACAGACACCTATGGCTACACCTTC. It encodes CASSPSTDTYGYTF.

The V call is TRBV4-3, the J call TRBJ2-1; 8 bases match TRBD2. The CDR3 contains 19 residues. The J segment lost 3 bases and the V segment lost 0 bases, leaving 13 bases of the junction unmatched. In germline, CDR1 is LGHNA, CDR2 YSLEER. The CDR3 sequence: CASSQDVGFSGSYYNEQFF. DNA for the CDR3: TGCGCCAGCAGCCAAGATGTAGGATTCAGCGGGAGTTACTACAATGAGCAGTTCTTC.